The entry below describes one T cell receptor beta chain. The time point is: 2014-2015 season, 7 days after vaccination. The table came from immunoSEQ multiplex PCR; TCRdb's copy has only in-frame clones and leaves some out. The sample carries 9,500 to 11,000 clones, about 83% recorded once. Germline V gives CDR1 SGHRS, CDR2 YFSETQ. After removal of 4 bases from V and 0 bases from J, the junction contained 4 bases not matched to a gene. The CDR3 is 17 amino acids. This entry belongs to a study of follicular helper T cells after annual influenza vaccination. Sequenced material: CXCR5- memory CD4+ T cells sorted from blood, taken 7 days after influenza vaccination. V and J are TRBV5-1 and TRBJ1-4, with 12 bases lining up with TRBD1. The sequence derives from an adult who received the influenza vaccine. DNA of the CDR3: TGCGCCAGCAGCAGGGGACAGGGGGCATCAACTAATGAAAAACTGTTTTTT. It translates to CASSRGQGASTNEKLFF.